The source of this T cell receptor beta chain is a study of T cell responses to AZD1222 COVID-19 vaccine. Worth noting for this clone: The antigen is unknown.

Deletions cut 0 bases from V and 6 bases from J, with 16 bases between. This CDR3 has 16 residues. Germline V CDR1 and CDR2: SGDLS, YYNGEE. Data came from immunoSEQ multiplex PCR; TCRdb stores just in-frame clones and leaves some out. The table lists about 120,000 clones, about 90% of them singletons. Broader study findings: The donors showed a predominance of white British ancestry and of females, with possible underestimation of clonal diversity. Nearly half of the spike-specific TCRs reportedly recognize variant regions that carry no mutations.

This TCR was sampled from an adult in good health. The rearrangement links TRBV9 to TRBJ2-1; possibly TRBD1 for D (6 bases). This sample comprised peripheral blood, obtained on day 0 of AZD1222 vaccination. The CDR3 nucleotides are TGTGCCAGCAGCGTAGAGGTGATAGCCAGGGGCAATGAGCAGTTCTTC. The encoded protein is CASSVEVIARGNEQFF. The full variable domain, its missing parts supplied by reference TRBV9 and TRBJ2-1, is DSGVTQTPKHLITATGQRVTLRCSPRSGDLSVYWYQQSLDQGLQFLIQYYNGEERAKGNILERFSAQQFPDLHSELNLSSLELGDSALYFCASSVEVIARGNEQFFGPGTRLTVL.